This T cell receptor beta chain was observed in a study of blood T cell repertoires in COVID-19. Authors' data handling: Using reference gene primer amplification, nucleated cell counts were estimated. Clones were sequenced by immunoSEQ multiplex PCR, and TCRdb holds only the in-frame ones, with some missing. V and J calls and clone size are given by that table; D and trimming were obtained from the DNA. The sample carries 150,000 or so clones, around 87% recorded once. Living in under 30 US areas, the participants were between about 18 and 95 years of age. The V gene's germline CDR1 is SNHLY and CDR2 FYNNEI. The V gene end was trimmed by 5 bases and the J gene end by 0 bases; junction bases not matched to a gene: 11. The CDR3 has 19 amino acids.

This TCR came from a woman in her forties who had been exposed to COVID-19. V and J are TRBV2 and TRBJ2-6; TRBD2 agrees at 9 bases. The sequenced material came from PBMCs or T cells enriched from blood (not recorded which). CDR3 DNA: TGTGCCAGCAGTCTTGCGGGGGGGCTGAAGGGCTCTGGGGCCAACGTCCTGACTTTC. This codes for CASSLAGGLKGSGANVLTF.